Listed below are T cell receptor beta chains from one sample, sequenced in a study of blood T cells in healthy people across ages. Using its own MiXCR run on the 5' RACE reads, TCRdb lists one record per CDR3 protein. The sample consists of 1.8 million or so distinct CDR3 sequences, roughly two fifths of them appearing once. Material for sequencing was blood. Receptor source: a human donor in good health. Each CDR3 is given with its conserved first and last residue. Each record gives: V gene, D gene, J gene, clone size, CDR3 protein, CDR3 DNA. D genes are given only for firm matches. For some rows the clone size is stated as once, few or many, or as a class when expanded; others skip it.

V: TRBV6-1
D: -
J: TRBJ1-5
size: once
CDR3: CASSDPRVSNQPQHF
DNA: TGTGCCAGCAGTGATCCCAGGGTTAGCAATCAGCCCCAGCATTTT

V: TRBV7-2
D: -
J: TRBJ2-2
size: few
CDR3: CASSLAAGLAPGELFF
DNA: TGTGCCAGCAGCTTAGCGGCAGGACTCGCACCCGGGGAGCTGTTTTTT

V: TRBV7-2
D: TRBD2
J: TRBJ2-4
size: -
CDR3: CASSTPSLRGRLYF
DNA: TGTGCCAGCAGCACCCCCTCATTGCGGGGGAGGTTGTACTTC

V: TRBV20-1
D: TRBD1
J: TRBJ1-5
size: few
CDR3: CSADRAQGNQPQHF
DNA: TGCAGTGCCGACAGGGCTCAAGGCAATCAGCCCCAGCATTTT

V: TRBV24-1
D: TRBD1
J: TRBJ2-7
size: few
CDR3: CAISGTGGEVEQYF
DNA: TGTGCCATCAGTGGTACAGGGGGCGAAGTGGAGCAGTACTTC

V: TRBV7-8
D: -
J: TRBJ2-7
size: few
CDR3: CASSYGGFDYEQYF
DNA: TGTGCCAGCAGCTATGGGGGCTTCGATTACGAGCAGTACTTC

V: TRBV20-1
D: TRBD2
J: TRBJ2-1
size: -
CDR3: CSAYGQRGVYNEQFF
DNA: TGCAGTGCTTACGGACAGCGGGGGGTCTACAATGAGCAGTTCTTC

V: TRBV14
D: -
J: TRBJ2-1
size: few
CDR3: CASSQQLETGQFF
DNA: TGTGCCAGCAGCCAACAGTTGGAGACGGGGCAGTTCTTC

V: TRBV10-3
D: -
J: TRBJ2-7
size: few
CDR3: CAISLGGWSEQYF
DNA: TGTGCCATCTCATTAGGAGGGTGGAGCGAGCAGTACTTC

V: TRBV20-1
D: -
J: TRBJ2-3
size: few
CDR3: CSAIGGTDTQYF
DNA: TGCAGTGCTATTGGGGGCACAGATACGCAGTATTTT

V: TRBV2
D: -
J: TRBJ2-5
size: -
CDR3: CASSGTGMRETQYF
DNA: TGTGCCAGCAGTGGAACAGGGATGCGGGAGACCCAGTACTTC

V: TRBV7-2
D: -
J: TRBJ2-2
size: few
CDR3: CASSKTRSLAAGELFF
DNA: TGTGCCAGCAGCAAGACCCGGTCCTTGGCCGCCGGGGAGCTGTTTTTT

V: TRBV9
D: -
J: TRBJ1-5
size: -
CDR3: CASSNGGAGQLYQKRVGNQPQHF
DNA: TGTGCCAGCAGCAACGGGGGCGCAGGGCAACTGTACCAAAAACGGGTTGGCAATCAGCCCCAGCATTTT

V: TRBV27
D: -
J: TRBJ2-7
size: -
CDR3: CASRLGRGQNEQYF
DNA: TGTGCCAGCAGGCTGGGGAGGGGGCAAAACGAGCAGTACTTC

V: TRBV9
D: -
J: TRBJ2-7
size: -
CDR3: CASSVDRAEKPYEQYF
DNA: TGTGCCAGCAGCGTCGACCGGGCAGAAAAACCCTACGAGCAGTACTTC

V: TRBV5-1
D: -
J: TRBJ1-2
size: -
CDR3: CASSLAGAGDGYTF
DNA: TGCGCCAGCAGCTTGGCCGGGGCCGGGGATGGCTACACCTTC